This T cell receptor beta chain comes out of a study of T cell responses to AZD1222 COVID-19 vaccine. General study points: Targeting of unmutated variant regions was reportedly seen in nearly half of spike-specific TCRs. Increased Spike-specific TCR breadth and depth were observed after two AZD1222 doses.

This table comes from immunoSEQ multiplex PCR, and its TCRdb copy is limited to in-frame clones, with some not included. The sample lists more than 80,000 clones, under 90% occurring once. As concerns this clone: Antigen specificity is unknown.

Trimming cost V 2 bases and J 4 bases, with 15 bases left between them. There are 15 residues in the CDR3. The germline gives CDR1 SGDLS, CDR2 YYNGEE. This TCR was sampled from an adult in good health. This material consisted of peripheral blood, taken on day 0 of AZD1222 vaccination. The J gene is TRBJ2-5, the V gene TRBV9, with D possibly matching TRBD1 (5 bases). CDR3 sequence: CASSVGPSARETQYF. The DNA for the CDR3 is TGTGCCAGCAGCGTGGGGCCAAGCGCCCGAGAGACCCAGTACTTC.